The 2 T cell receptor beta chains below all came from one sample that was sequenced in a study of molecular identifiers for immune sequencing clone quantification. TCRdb re-derived calls from the PCR reads in MiXCR, one entry per CDR3 protein. The data show around 470,000 distinct CDR3 sequences, with about a fifth seen just once and 0.65% to 0.95% held by the top ten. The sequenced material came from naive CD8+ T cells from blood, with Jurkat cell RNA spiked in. The subset was: FACS-sorted CD8+CD4-CCR7+CD45RA+ naive T cells. These receptors were obtained from a human donor in good health. Some libraries in this study had Jurkat cell RNA spiked in.

This clonotype has a handful of counts. This sequence joins TRBV4-1 and TRBJ2-1, with D possibly matching TRBD1 (6 bases). This CDR3 has 12 amino acids. Trimming stripped 4 bases from V and 8 bases from J, with 9 bases between. The germline gives CDR1 MGHRA, CDR2 YSYEKL. The CDR3 sequence: CASSPQGHEQFF. In DNA, the CDR3 is TGCGCCAGCAGCCCACAGGGCCATGAGCAGTTCTTC.

This clonotype was seen many times. The chain carries TRBV5-4 and TRBJ2-2; D is unresolved. This CDR3 comprises 13 residues. The germline V gene encodes CDR1 SGHNT and CDR2 YYREEE (reference sequence). Deletions cut 1 base from V and 6 bases from J, with 7 bases between. The CDR3 here is CASSLSGSGELFF. CDR3 DNA: TGTGCCAGCAGCTTGTCCGGGTCCGGGGAGCTGTTTTTT.